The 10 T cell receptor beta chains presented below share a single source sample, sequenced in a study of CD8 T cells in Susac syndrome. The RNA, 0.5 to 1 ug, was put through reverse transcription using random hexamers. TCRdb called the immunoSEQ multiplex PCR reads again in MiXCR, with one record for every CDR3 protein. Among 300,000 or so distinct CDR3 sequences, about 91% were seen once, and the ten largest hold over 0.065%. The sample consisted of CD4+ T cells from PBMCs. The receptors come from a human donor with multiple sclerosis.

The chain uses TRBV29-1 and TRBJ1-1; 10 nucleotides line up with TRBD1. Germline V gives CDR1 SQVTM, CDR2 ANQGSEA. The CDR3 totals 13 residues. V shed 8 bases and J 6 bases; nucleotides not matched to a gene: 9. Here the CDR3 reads CSFSDGTGAEAFF. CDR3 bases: TGCAGCTTCTCGGACGGGACAGGGGCTGAAGCTTTCTTT.

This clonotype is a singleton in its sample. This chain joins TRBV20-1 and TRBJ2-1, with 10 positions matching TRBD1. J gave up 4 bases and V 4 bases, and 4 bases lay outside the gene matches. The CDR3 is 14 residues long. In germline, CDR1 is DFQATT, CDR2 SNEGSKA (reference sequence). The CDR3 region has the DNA TGCAGTGCTATTTCGGGACAGGGGTACAATGAGCAGTTCTTC. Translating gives CSAISGQGYNEQFF.

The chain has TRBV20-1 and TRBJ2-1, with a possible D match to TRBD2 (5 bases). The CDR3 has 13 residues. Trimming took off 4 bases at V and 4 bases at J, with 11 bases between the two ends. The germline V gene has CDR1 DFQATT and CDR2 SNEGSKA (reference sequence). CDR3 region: CSAIGLVYNEQFF. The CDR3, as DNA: TGCAGTGCTATTGGACTGGTTTACAATGAGCAGTTCTTC.

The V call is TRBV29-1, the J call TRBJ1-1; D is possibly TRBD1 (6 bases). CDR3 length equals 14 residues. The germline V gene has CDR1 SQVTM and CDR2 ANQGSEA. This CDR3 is CGVATGYMNTEAFF. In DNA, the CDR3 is TGCGGAGTAGCTACAGGGTATATGAACACTGAAGCTTTCTTT.

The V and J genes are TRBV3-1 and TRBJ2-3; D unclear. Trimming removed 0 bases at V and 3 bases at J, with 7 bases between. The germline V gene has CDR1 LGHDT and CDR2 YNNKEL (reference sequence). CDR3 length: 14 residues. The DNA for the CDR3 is TGTGCCAGCAGCCAAGACCGTAAAACAGATACGCAGTATTTT. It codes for CASSQDRKTDTQYF.

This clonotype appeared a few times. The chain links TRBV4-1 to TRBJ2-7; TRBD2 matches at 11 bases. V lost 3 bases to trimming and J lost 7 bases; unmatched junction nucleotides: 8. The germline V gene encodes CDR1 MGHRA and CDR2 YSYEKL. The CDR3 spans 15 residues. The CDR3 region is CASSQGLAVSYEQYF. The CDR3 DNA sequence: TGCGCCAGCAGCCAGGGACTAGCGGTGTCGTATGAGCAGTACTTC.

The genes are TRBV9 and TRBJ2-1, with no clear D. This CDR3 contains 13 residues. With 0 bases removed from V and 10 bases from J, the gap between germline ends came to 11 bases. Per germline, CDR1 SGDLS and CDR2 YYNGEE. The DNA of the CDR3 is TGTGCCAGCAGCGTAGCCCAGGCCAACGAGCAGTTCTTC. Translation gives CASSVAQANEQFF.

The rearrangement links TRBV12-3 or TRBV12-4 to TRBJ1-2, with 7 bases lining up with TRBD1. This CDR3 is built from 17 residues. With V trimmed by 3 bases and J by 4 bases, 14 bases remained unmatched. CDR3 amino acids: CASSFVGGQGDLYGYTF. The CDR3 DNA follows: TGTGCCAGCAGTTTCGTAGGTGGGCAGGGGGATCTCTATGGCTACACCTTC.

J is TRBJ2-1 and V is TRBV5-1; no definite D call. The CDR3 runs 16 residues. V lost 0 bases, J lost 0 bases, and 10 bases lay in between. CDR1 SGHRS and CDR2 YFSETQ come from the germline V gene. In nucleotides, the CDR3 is TGCGCCAGCAGCTTGGATGTGTCGAGCTCCTACAATGAGCAGTTCTTC. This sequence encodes CASSLDVSSSYNEQFF.

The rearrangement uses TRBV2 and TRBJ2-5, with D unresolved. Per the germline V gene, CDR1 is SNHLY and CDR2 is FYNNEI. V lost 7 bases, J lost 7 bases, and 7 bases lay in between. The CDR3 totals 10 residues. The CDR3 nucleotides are TGTGCCAGCATGGAAGGGACCCAGTACTTC. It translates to CASMEGTQYF.